One and the same sample provided the 23 T cell receptor beta chains below, sequenced in a study of regulatory T cells in long-lasting Graves disease. Arm-PCR of CDR3 regions with iRepertoire HTBI primers generated TCR beta libraries. Via MiXCR, TCRdb re-called the multiplex PCR reads, giving one row per CDR3 protein. The sample has about half a million distinct CDR3 sequences; more than 10% are singletons. Documented time point: newly diagnosed GD, antithyroid drugs for less than 3 months. PBMC-extracted RNA yielded the TCR library. The same sample was also used in a study of T cells in Graves' hyperthyroidism and ophthalmopathy.

Sequenced material: peripheral blood mononuclear cells (PBMCs), taken at new diagnosis, from a patient treated with antithyroid drugs. The receptors were gathered from a woman between 25 and 40 years old with Graves disease.

The V call is TRBV12-3 or TRBV12-4, the J call TRBJ2-7, with 7 bases fitting TRBD2. The CDR3 has 13 amino acids. Germline trimming cut 5 bases from V and 6 bases from J; bases unmatched to any gene: 7. The CDR3 DNA is TGTGCCAGCAGTCCCGGACTAGTCGCCGAGCAGTACTTC. This codes for CASSPGLVAEQYF.

This clonotype showed up just a few times. J is TRBJ2-1 and V is TRBV24-1; the D call may be TRBD1 or TRBD2 (5 bases each). The CDR3 contains 19 residues. The V gene lost 4 bases and the J gene lost 8 bases, with 29 bases spanning the gap. The V gene's germline CDR1 is KGHDR and CDR2 SFDVKD. CDR3 loop: CATSDRVPGRVAHMDEQFF. The CDR3 nucleotides are TGTGCCACCAGTGACCGGGTTCCAGGGCGAGTAGCGCATATGGATGAGCAGTTCTTC.

In its sample, this clonotype was seen a few times. The rearrangement joins TRBV6-4 to TRBJ2-2; 8 bases line up with TRBD2. The ends lost 6 bases at V and 3 bases at J; junction bases unmatched: 3. CDR1 is MRHNA and CDR2 is SNTAGT in the germline V gene. The CDR3 sequence is 14 residues long. The CDR3 coding sequence is TGTGCCAGCAGACGGGAGGGCCACACCGGGGAGCTGTTTTTT. Its translation: CASRREGHTGELFF.

This chain joins TRBV13 and TRBJ2-5; 7 bases align to TRBD2. V was clipped by 2 bases and J by 5 bases; unmatched bases: 5. The V gene's germline CDR1 is PRHDT and CDR2 FYEKMQ (reference sequence). This CDR3 has 14 residues. The CDR3 sequence is CASSLLAAPETQYF. The CDR3 coding sequence is TGTGCCAGCAGCTTACTAGCGGCTCCCGAGACCCAGTACTTC.

The CDR3 sequence is CASSLTGANSPLHF. CDR3 coding DNA: TGTGCCAGCAGCTTAACAGGGGCGAATTCACCCCTCCACTTT. V is TRBV7-9 and J is TRBJ1-6; 7 positions agree with TRBD1. In germline, CDR1 is SEHNR, CDR2 FQNEAQ (reference sequence). Trimming at V came to 2 bases and at J to 7 bases, leaving 2 bases not matched to a gene. The CDR3 is made up of 14 amino acids.

The chain recombines TRBV2 with TRBJ2-2, with 9 positions matching TRBD2. The CDR3 runs to 19 residues. Looked up from germline, CDR1 is SNHLY and CDR2 is FYNNEI. The V gene end was trimmed by 2 bases and the J gene end by 2 bases; junction bases not matched to a gene: 12. The DNA of the CDR3 is TGTGCCAGCAGTGAACGAGCACTAGCGGGTATTCGAAACACCGGGGAGCTGTTTTTT. It yields the protein CASSERALAGIRNTGELFF.

This chain uses TRBV3-1 with TRBJ2-1; D perhaps matches TRBD1 (6 bases). This CDR3 comprises 15 residues. Germline values: CDR1 LGHDT, CDR2 YNNKEL (reference sequence). V lost 5 bases and J lost 9, with 20 bases in between. DNA of the CDR3: TGTGCCAGCAGCACTAGAGTACAGGGTGACGGTGAGCAGTTCTTC. Its translation: CASSTRVQGDGEQFF.

This clonotype has a count of ten or more. This chain joins TRBV10-3 and TRBJ2-3, with D possibly matching TRBD2 (5 bases). Between the trimmed V and J ends, which lost 10 bases and 3 bases, there was a span of 17 bases. The germline CDR1 and CDR2 sequences are ENHRY and SYGVKD. The CDR3 is 14 amino acids. In DNA form, the CDR3 reads TGTGCCACCCTCCCCGGGAACCCGACAGATACGCAGTATTTT. Residues: CATLPGNPTDTQYF.

This clonotype was counted ten times or more. The chain employs TRBV4-3 and TRBJ1-2; 7 positions agree with TRBD1. In germline, CDR1 is LGHNA, CDR2 YSLEER. The CDR3 has 15 residues. V was clipped by 1 base and J by 4 bases; unmatched bases: 6. CDR3 sequence: CASSQGQGNIYGYTF. The CDR3 bases are TGCGCCAGCAGCCAAGGACAGGGTAACATCTATGGCTACACCTTC.

This chain links TRBV4-3 with TRBJ2-1; 8 bases match TRBD2. V lost 0 bases to trimming and J lost 2 bases; unmatched junction nucleotides: 9. The V gene's germline CDR1 is LGHNA and CDR2 YSLEER. This CDR3 is built from 18 residues. CDR3 in DNA: TGCGCCAGCAGCCAAGATCCCCCGGGAGGGCCGACCTACAATGAGCAGTTCTTC. Translation: CASSQDPPGGPTYNEQFF.

A note on this clonotype: Its ends do not fully match the called genes, so a read error is possible. DNA for the CDR3: TGTGCCAGCAGCTTACTGCCAGCGGGATCAACAGATACGCGGTATTTT. It specifies CASSLLPAGSTDTRYF. The chain employs TRBV7-2 and TRBJ2-3, with 7 nucleotides matching TRBD2. The CDR3 consists of 16 residues. Per the germline V gene, CDR1 is SGHTA and CDR2 is FQGNSA.

This clonotype has more than one count but fewer than ten. The chain links TRBV14 to TRBJ2-7; D ambiguous. V lost 4 bases and J 0 bases, leaving 25 bases between the germline ends. The CDR3 consists of 19 residues. Germline lookup yields CDR1 SGHDN and CDR2 FVKESK. In DNA form, the CDR3 reads TGTGCCAGCAGCCGCTTTTCTAAGAGTACGGTCCAGAGCTCCTACGAGCAGTACTTC. The encoded protein is CASSRFSKSTVQSSYEQYF.

This clonotype occurred a few times. The chain recombines TRBV28 with TRBJ2-5, with a possible D match to TRBD1 (5 bases). This CDR3 contains 14 residues. Trimming stripped 6 bases from V and 2 bases from J, with 13 bases between. Germline V gives CDR1 MDHEN, CDR2 SYDVKM. CDR3 bases: TGTGCCAGCAGACCCCAGGGTTATCAAGAGACCCAGTACTTC. As protein: CASRPQGYQETQYF.

This clonotype was counted ten times or more. The chain uses TRBV27 and TRBJ2-2, with D possibly being TRBD1 (6 bases). This CDR3 has 17 residues. The V end was cut by 5 bases, the J end by 5 bases, with 21 bases between. CDR1 is MNHEY and CDR2 is SMNVEV in the germline V gene (reference sequence). The CDR3 DNA sequence: TGTGCCAGCAGTGCACGCTGGGGGCAGGGTTATACCGGGGAGCTGTTTTTT. Protein product: CASSARWGQGYTGELFF.

This clonotype has a count of ten or more. This chain uses TRBV15 with TRBJ1-1, with 8 bases identical to TRBD1. With V trimmed by 0 bases and J by 6 bases, 3 bases remained unmatched. This CDR3 is 14 amino acids long. The germline V gene encodes CDR1 LNHNV and CDR2 YYDKDF (reference sequence). This CDR3 reads CATSRDGTGSEAFF. As DNA, the CDR3 is TGTGCCACCAGCAGAGATGGGACAGGCTCTGAAGCTTTCTTT.

This clonotype was counted between two and nine times. The chain carries TRBV20-1 and TRBJ1-1; 8 bases agree with TRBD1. The CDR3 is made up of 18 amino acids. Per the germline V gene, CDR1 is DFQATT and CDR2 is SNEGSKA (reference sequence). The J segment lost 5 bases and the V segment lost 0 bases, leaving 17 bases of the junction unmatched. The CDR3 DNA is TGCAGTGCTAGAGACCAGACAGGGGAAACCCTGGTTTGGACTGAAGCTTTCTTT. Protein: CSARDQTGETLVWTEAFF.

This clonotype has ten or more counts. CDR3: CASKRGGYNEQFF. In nucleotides, the CDR3 is TGTGCCAGCAAACGCGGGGGATATAATGAGCAGTTCTTC. This chain connects TRBV7-2 to TRBJ2-1, with 7 positions matching TRBD2. J gave up 7 bases and V 7 bases, and 7 bases lay outside the gene matches. Germline V CDR1 and CDR2: SGHTA, FQGNSA. The CDR3 consists of 13 residues. Drawing the rest from reference TRBV7-2 and TRBJ2-1, the complete variable domain is GAGVSQSPSNKVTEKGKDVELRCDPISGHTALYWYRQSLGQGLEFLIYFQGNSAPDKSGLPSDRFSAERTGGSVSTLTIQRTQQEDSAVYLCASKRGGYNEQFFGPGTRLTVL.

This clonotype was seen many times. The rearrangement uses TRBV6-1 and TRBJ1-1, with D possibly matching TRBD1 (6 bases). The CDR3 spans 15 residues. CDR1 MNHNS and CDR2 SASEGT come from the germline V gene. V shed 7 bases and J shed 1 base, with 16 bases lying between them. The CDR3 bases are TGTGCCAGCAAGAAGGGGGGATTACCGAACACTGAAGCTTTCTTT. Translated, it gives CASKKGGLPNTEAFF.

V usage is TRBV24-1 and J usage is TRBJ2-7; D may be TRBD1 (6 bases). V was trimmed by 9 bases and J by 3 bases, leaving 11 bases between them. The CDR3 covers 12 residues. Germline V gives CDR1 KGHDR, CDR2 SFDVKD. The CDR3 DNA is TGTGCCACCGTCGGGGACATCTACGAGCAGTACTTC. Encoded protein: CATVGDIYEQYF.

The CDR3 sequence is CASSLAHYDGSSYNEQFF. CDR3 nucleotides: TGTGCCAGCAGCTTAGCCCACTACGACGGGAGCTCCTACAATGAGCAGTTCTTC. The V gene is TRBV11-2, the J gene TRBJ2-1, with D perhaps TRBD2 (6 bases). The V gene's germline CDR1 is SGHAT and CDR2 FQNNGV. The CDR3 covers 18 residues. V lost 1 base and J 0 bases, leaving 16 bases between the germline ends.

This clonotype was seen repeatedly, ten times or more. The chain carries TRBV24-1 and TRBJ2-5, with 10 bases identical to TRBD1. This CDR3 spans 16 amino acids. Germline V gives CDR1 KGHDR, CDR2 SFDVKD. Losses at the gene ends were 3 bases for V and 3 bases for J; bases not matched to a gene: 6. The CDR3 coding sequence is TGTGCCACCAGTGATCACCCCGGGACAGGGGAAGAGACCCAGTACTTC. Translated, it gives CATSDHPGTGEETQYF.

A few counts support this clonotype. The CDR3 bases are TGCAGTGCTAGCTTTACTCCCGGGACAACGAACACTGAAGCTTTCTTT. It yields the protein CSASFTPGTTNTEAFF. V usage is TRBV20-1 and J usage is TRBJ1-1; possibly TRBD1 for D (6 bases). The length of the CDR3 is 16 residues. V gave up 3 bases and J gave up 1 base, with 18 bases separating them. In germline, CDR1 is DFQATT, CDR2 SNEGSKA (reference sequence).

This clonotype showed up many times. The chain is built from TRBV24-1 and TRBJ2-3; a weak D match, TRBD1 (6 bases). This CDR3 has 17 residues. V dropped 2 bases and J dropped 2 bases, with 16 bases sitting between them. CDR1 is KGHDR and CDR2 is SFDVKD in the germline V gene. The DNA of the CDR3 is TGTGCCACCAGTGATTCATATGACAGGCCTAACACAGATACGCAGTATTTT. It encodes CATSDSYDRPNTDTQYF.